This T cell receptor beta chain comes out of a study of shared clonotypes between healthy human individuals (dated by TCRdb to 2018 to 2021). As for the study more broadly: A few men and a couple of women, aged 18 to 49 years, made up the cohort. To estimate repertoire size and how much clonotype sharing occurs between individuals, the study deeply sequenced the blood TCR repertoires of about five healthy adults. To increase sequencing depth and limit assay-specific biases, TCR repertoire library preparation and sequencing were carried out by different laboratories using diverse techniques. For each donor, CD4 naive and CD4 memory were each run on three plates, CD8 naive on two plates, and CD8 memory on one plate. Each donor's leukapheresis produced roughly between about 0.9 and 9.5 billion PBMCs.

Concerning this clone itself: Its cognate antigen has yet to be identified. Per-base quality was not reported, and no clone a single base away is much larger than it.

The germline V gene encodes CDR1 LGHNA and CDR2 YSLEER. Spanning cysteine to phenylalanine, the CDR3 consists of 16 amino acids. Just CDR3 DNA is preserved here, 48 bases in frame from base 1. A distance of 17 bases separates the germline ends of V and J, which lose 0 bases and 8 bases respectively. TCR CDR3 regions were amplified from genomic DNA by multiplex PCR using the deep immunoSEQ assay. Extracted genomic DNA from each cell subset was distributed evenly across all wells of several immunoSEQ 96-well plates, and each plate was treated as a replicate. Each replicate PCR for sorted subsets received about 200 ng genomic DNA, equal to some 32,000 T cell genomes. The purified libraries were quantified using a Qubit 3.0 fluorometer, sized with a Bioanalyzer 2100, and then quantified again using the KAPA Library Quantification kit. Every immunoSEQ 96-well plate was sequenced on a dedicated single-read 150-cycle Illumina NextSeq 550 flow cell. Concerning the study's data processing: Because the immunoSEQ output held only junctional sequences and lacked quality scores, the filtering could not match the filtering applied to full-length reads. To assign V/J genes and CDR3, sequences were annotated using PyIR, a Python wrapper for IgBLAST v1.9, with IMGT germline references. Reads with weak V/J assignments (E-value above 1e-6), missing CDR3, stop codons, out-of-frame junctions, or ambiguous translated residues were removed. V3J clonotypes were defined by identical inferred V gene, J gene, and CDR3 amino acid sequence. Percentage overlap between repertoires was calculated by dividing the number of shared unique clonotypes by the size of the smaller repertoire. RTK rarefaction, the Chao1 estimator, and Recon v2.1 estimates of unobserved clonotypes were used to assess repertoire richness. Generation probabilities were computed with OLGA for all TCRbeta clonotypes obtained by the gDNA method from a few donors. In TCRdb, the immuneACCESS table is reduced to in-frame sequences with V and J assigned. These tables do not hold every clone; where another copy was compared, an unresolved V gene accounts for under half, and the others remain unexplained. V, J and clone size were drawn from that table, and D and trimming were deduced from the DNA. The table for this sample lists a few hundred thousand clones; over 65% of them were counted only once. The top ten hold 10% of the sample.

The donors were healthy, HIV-negative adults who had no recently reported acute infections or vaccinations. All donors were Caucasian adults living in Nashville, Tennessee, USA. CD4+ T cells were enriched by magnetic negative selection, after which naive cells were positively selected on CD45RA and the negative fraction was taken as the memory subset. Blood was obtained by leukapheresis, after which PBMCs were separated by Ficoll-Histopaque density gradient centrifugation and cryopreserved in liquid nitrogen vapor phase. Purity and quantity of every magnetically sorted T cell population were checked by analytical flow cytometry. Genomic DNA was isolated from every sorted fraction and measured by UV absorbance on a Nanodrop 2000c. The paper as a whole reports these results and caveats: Sharing across a few donors was observed for about 5% of naive CD4, over 3% of naive CD8, about 2.3% of memory CD4, and around 0.4% of memory CD8 clonotypes. The genetic and exposure-history diversity represented was limited by the small number of donors. Rarefaction of sorted-subset datasets indicated incomplete sequencing despite the large sequencing depth. Naive subsets generally had larger estimated clonotype richness than memory subsets. Sampling was limited to blood, and TCR repertoires in tissue likely differ from TCR repertoires in blood. Compared with non-shared clonotypes, clonotypes shared by all four sorted-subset donors had higher generation probabilities. Pairwise subsampling indicated that sequencing depth was expected to affect the degree of clonotype sharing among donors.

This TCR derives from a man aged 25 to 40 in good health. This sequence uses TRBV4-3 and TRBJ2-4; the D segment is perhaps TRBD1 or TRBD2, each sharing 6 matched bases. Source material: memory CD4+ T cells sorted from blood. The cell subset or site label, read with the paper, signifies: CD45RA-negative fraction. The CDR3 sequence is CASSQEFKGGWDIQYF. The sequenced DNA: TGCGCCAGCAGCCAAGAGTTTAAGGGGGGATGGGACATTCAGTACTTC.